This T cell receptor (beta chain) came from a study of identical twins. Trimming cost V 5 bases and J 4 bases; bases outside gene matches: 6. The CDR3 consists of 15 residues. One entry per CDR3 protein, called by TCRdb with MiXCR from the 5' RACE reads. The sample has around 340,000 distinct CDR3 sequences, around 9% seen once. This clonotype was recorded many times. Its antigen remains unknown. Findings of the study overall: Analyses of zero insertions could be partly confounded by invariant MAIT and iNKT cells.

The specimen was naive T cells sorted from blood. The chain joins TRBV12-3 or TRBV12-4 to TRBJ2-5; 11 bases match TRBD2. The receptor's source is a woman aged 45-59 years in good health. CDR3 amino acids: CASSLLAGGGETQYF. The CDR3 region has the DNA TGTGCCAGCAGTCTTCTAGCGGGAGGTGGAGAGACCCAGTACTTC.